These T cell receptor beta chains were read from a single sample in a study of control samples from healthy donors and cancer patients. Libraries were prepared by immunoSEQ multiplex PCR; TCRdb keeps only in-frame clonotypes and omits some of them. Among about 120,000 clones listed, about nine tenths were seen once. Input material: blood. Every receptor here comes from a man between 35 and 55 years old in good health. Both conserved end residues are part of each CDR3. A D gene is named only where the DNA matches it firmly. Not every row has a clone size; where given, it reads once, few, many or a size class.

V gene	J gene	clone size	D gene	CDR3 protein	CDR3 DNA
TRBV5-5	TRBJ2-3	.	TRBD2	CASSLVRGGDTQYF	TGTGCCAGCAGCCTGGTCCGGGGAGGGGATACGCAGTATTTT
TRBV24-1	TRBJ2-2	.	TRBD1	CATGPTTGQGNTGELFF	TGTGCCACCGGACCTACAACCGGACAGGGGAACACCGGGGAGCTGTTTTTT
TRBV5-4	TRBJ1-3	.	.	CASSSAGGGGNTIYF	TGTGCCAGCAGTTCGGCGGGGGGAGGAGGAAACACCATATATTTT
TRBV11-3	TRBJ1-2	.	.	CASAKEANYGYTF	TGTGCCAGCGCCAAAGAGGCGAACTATGGCTACACCTTC
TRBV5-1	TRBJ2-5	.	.	CASSLSEETQYF	TGCGCCAGCAGCTTGTCAGAAGAGACCCAGTACTTC
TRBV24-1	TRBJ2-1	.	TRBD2	CATSDLDPSGGAWEQFF	TGTGCCACCAGTGACCTTGACCCTAGCGGGGGGGCCTGGGAGCAGTTCTTC
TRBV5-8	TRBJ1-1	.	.	CASSLQGMNTEAFF	TGTGCCAGCAGCTTGCAGGGGATGAACACTGAAGCTTTCTTT
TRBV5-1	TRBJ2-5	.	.	CASSSGETQYF	TGCGCCAGCAGCTCCGGAGAGACCCAGTACTTC
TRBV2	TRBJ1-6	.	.	CASSSNGGVDNSPLHF	TGTGCCAGCAGTTCCAATGGGGGAGTCGATAATTCACCCCTCCACTTT
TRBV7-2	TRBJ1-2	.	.	CASSSKLRGDNYGYTF	TGTGCCAGCAGCTCGAAGCTCCGAGGGGATAACTATGGCTACACCTTC
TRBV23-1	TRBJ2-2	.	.	CASSQSRGSRGGYTGELFF	TGCGCCAGCAGTCAATCGCGGGGTTCCAGGGGGGGATACACCGGGGAGCTGTTTTTT
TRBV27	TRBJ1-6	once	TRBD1	CASSPAGTGGEPLHF	TGTGCCAGCAGTCCCGCCGGGACAGGGGGGGAACCCCTCCACTTT
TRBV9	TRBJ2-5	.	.	CASSVGGLAMTETQYF	TGTGCCAGCAGCGTAGGGGGTCTAGCGATGACAGAGACCCAGTACTTC
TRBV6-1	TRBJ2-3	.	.	CASSEQGGTDTQYF	TGTGCCAGCAGTGAACAGGGTGGCACAGATACGCAGTATTTT
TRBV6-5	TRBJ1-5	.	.	CASARAGDNQPQHF	TGTGCCAGCGCAAGGGCCGGGGACAATCAGCCCCAGCATTTT
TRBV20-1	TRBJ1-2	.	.	CSASLQNYGYTF	TGCAGTGCTAGTTTGCAGAACTATGGCTACACCTTC
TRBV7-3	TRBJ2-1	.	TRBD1	CASSPPDRDEQFF	TGTGCCAGCAGCCCACCGGACAGGGATGAGCAGTTCTTC
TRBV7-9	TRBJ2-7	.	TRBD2	CASSLRAGGTYEQYF	TGTGCCAGCAGCTTAAGAGCGGGGGGAACCTACGAGCAGTACTTC
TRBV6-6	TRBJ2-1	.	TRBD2	CASRSSGGRNEQFF	TGTGCCAGCAGATCTAGCGGGGGTAGGAATGAGCAGTTCTTC
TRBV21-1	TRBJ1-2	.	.	CASSKRGVITGRVGYTF	TGTGCCAGCAGCAAACGGGGGGTGATTACAGGTAGGGTCGGCTACACCTTC
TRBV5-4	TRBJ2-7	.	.	CASSSTRDEQYF	TGTGCCAGCAGCTCCACACGGGACGAGCAGTACTTC
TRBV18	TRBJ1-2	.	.	CASSQQEVPGYTF	TGTGCCAGCTCCCAACAAGAGGTCCCGGGCTACACCTTC
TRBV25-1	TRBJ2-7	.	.	CASSEYRPAGDNTYEQYF	TGTGCCAGCAGTGAATATAGGCCGGCAGGGGATAACACCTACGAGCAGTACTTC
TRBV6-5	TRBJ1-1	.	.	CASSYSRVNTEAFF	TGTGCCAGCAGTTACTCGAGGGTGAACACTGAAGCTTTCTTT
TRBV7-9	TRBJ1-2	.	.	CASSLTQGHYGYTF	TGTGCCAGCAGCTTAACCCAGGGTCACTATGGCTACACCTTC
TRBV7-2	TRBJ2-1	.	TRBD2	CASSSYLAGKNEQFF	TGTGCCAGCAGCTCGTACCTAGCGGGGAAAAATGAGCAGTTCTTC
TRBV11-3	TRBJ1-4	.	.	CASSFTRRGQGEKLFF	TGTGCCAGCAGCTTCACCCGGCGAGGGCAAGGGGAAAAACTGTTTTTT
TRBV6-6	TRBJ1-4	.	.	CASSYGQPGEKLFF	TGTGCCAGCAGTTACGGCCAGCCAGGTGAAAAACTGTTTTTT
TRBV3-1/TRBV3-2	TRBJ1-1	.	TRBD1	CASSLRTGGNTEAFF	TGTGCCAGCAGCCTTAGGACAGGAGGGAACACTGAAGCTTTCTTT
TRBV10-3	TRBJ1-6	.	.	CAISVEPGSPLHF	TGTGCCATCAGTGTAGAGCCGGGTTCACCCCTCCACTTT
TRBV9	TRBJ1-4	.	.	CASSVGGDPTNEKLFF	TGTGCCAGCAGCGTAGGAGGAGATCCAACTAATGAAAAACTGTTTTTT
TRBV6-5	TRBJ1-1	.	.	CASSGRGNTEAFF	TGTGCCAGCAGCGGCAGGGGGAACACTGAAGCTTTCTTT
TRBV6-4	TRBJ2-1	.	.	CASSLTPGSSYNEQFF	TGTGCCAGCAGTTTGACACCGGGGAGCTCCTACAATGAGCAGTTCTTC
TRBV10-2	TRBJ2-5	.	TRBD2	CASRWGGQETQYF	TGCGCCAGCAGGTGGGGGGGTCAAGAGACCCAGTACTTC
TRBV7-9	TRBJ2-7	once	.	CASSLTPYEQYF	TGTGCCAGCAGCTTGACTCCCTACGAGCAGTACTTC
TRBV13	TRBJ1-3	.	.	CASSLAPTGNGNTIYF	TGTGCCAGCAGCTTAGCCCCTACAGGGAATGGAAACACCATATATTTT
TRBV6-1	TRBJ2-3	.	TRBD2	CASSEKPAGETDTQYF	TGTGCCAGCAGTGAAAAGCCAGCGGGGGAAACAGATACGCAGTATTTT
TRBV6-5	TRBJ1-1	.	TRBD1	CASSRQGAWTEAFF	TGTGCCAGCAGCCGACAGGGGGCATGGACTGAAGCTTTCTTT
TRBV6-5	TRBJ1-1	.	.	CASRTPRNTEAFF	TGTGCCAGCAGGACCCCACGGAACACTGAAGCTTTCTTT
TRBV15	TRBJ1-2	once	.	CATSRDRGAYGYTF	TGTGCCACCAGCAGAGACAGGGGTGCCTATGGCTACACCTTC
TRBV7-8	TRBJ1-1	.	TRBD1	CASSLYRDSLNTEAFF	TGTGCCAGCAGCTTATACCGGGACAGCCTGAACACTGAAGCTTTCTTT
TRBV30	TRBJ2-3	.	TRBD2	CAWTSGGSDTQYF	TGTGCCTGGACTAGCGGGGGGTCAGATACGCAGTATTTT
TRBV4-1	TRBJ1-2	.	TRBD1	CASSPPGQDYGYTF	TGCGCCAGCAGCCCCCCAGGACAGGACTATGGCTACACCTTC